Listed below are T cell receptor beta chains from one sample, sequenced in a study of T cell repertoires in cytomegalovirus infection. TCRdb reanalysed the reads using MiXCR and keeps one entry per CDR3 protein. The repertoire holds over 100,000 distinct CDR3 sequences, with roughly a tenth as singletons. These receptors are not linked to any known antigen. Sequenced material: PBMCs, sequenced either directly or after in vitro stimulation (not recorded which). The receptors derive from a human donor in good health (CMV status not recorded). Some clones in this sample may be carry-over from other donors' samples. The CDR3 runs from the conserved cysteine through the conserved F or W. A D gene is named only where the DNA matches it firmly. A row's size may be missing; if present it is once, few, many or a size class.

15	TRBJ2-3	TRBD1	few	TRBV28	TGTGCCAGCAGTCCGGGACAGGGGCATCAGGATACGCAGTATTTT	CASSPGQGHQDTQYF
14	TRBJ2-7	-	many	TRBV18	TGTGCCAGCTCACCTCCGGGACACGCCTCAGAGCAGTACTTC	CASSPPGHASEQYF
14	TRBJ2-7	-	many	TRBV6-1	TGTGCCAGCAGTCGCTCTCCGGACGGGGCCGGGTTGTACTTC	CASSRSPDGAGLYF
15	TRBJ2-1	TRBD2	-	TRBV30	TGTGCCTGTATACCGGGACTAGCGGGAATCAGGGAGCAGTTCTTC	CACIPGLAGIREQFF
13	TRBJ1-2	-	-	TRBV29-1	TGCAGCGTTGAGGGGGGGCCGGACTATGGCTACACCTTC	CSVEGGPDYGYTF
14	TRBJ2-5	-	many	TRBV7-8	TGTGCCAGCAGCTTTTCAGGGGCGGGAGAGACCCAGTACTTC	CASSFSGAGETQYF
16	TRBJ2-4	-	-	TRBV13	TGTGCCAGCAGCTCCCCCTTGTATCGGCGGGGAAACATTCAGTACTTC	CASSSPLYRRGNIQYF
16	TRBJ2-6	-	few	TRBV18	TGTGCCAGCTCACCCCGAAGTGTCTCTGGGGCCAACGTCCTGACTTTC	CASSPRSVSGANVLTF
15	TRBJ2-3	-	many	TRBV10-1	TGCGCCAGCAGTGAGGGGATGTTGAGGGCAGATACGCAGTATTTT	CASSEGMLRADTQYF
14	TRBJ2-5	-	many	TRBV7-2	TGTGCCAGCAAAACCGGGACTTTACAAGAGACCCAGTACTTC	CASKTGTLQETQYF